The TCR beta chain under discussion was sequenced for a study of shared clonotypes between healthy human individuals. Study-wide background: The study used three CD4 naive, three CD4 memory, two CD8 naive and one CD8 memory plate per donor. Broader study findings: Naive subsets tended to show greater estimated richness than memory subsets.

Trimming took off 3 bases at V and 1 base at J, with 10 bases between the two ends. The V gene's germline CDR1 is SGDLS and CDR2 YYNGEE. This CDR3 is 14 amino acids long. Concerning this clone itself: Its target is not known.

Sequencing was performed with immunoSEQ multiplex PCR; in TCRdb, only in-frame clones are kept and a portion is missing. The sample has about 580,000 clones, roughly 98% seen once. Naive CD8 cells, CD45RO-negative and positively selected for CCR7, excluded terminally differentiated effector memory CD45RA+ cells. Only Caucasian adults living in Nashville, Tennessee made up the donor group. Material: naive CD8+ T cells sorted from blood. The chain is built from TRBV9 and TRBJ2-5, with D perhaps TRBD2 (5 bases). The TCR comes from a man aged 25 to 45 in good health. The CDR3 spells CASSGGLIQETQYF. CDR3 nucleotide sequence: TGTGCCAGCAGCGGAGGACTGATCCAAGAGACCCAGTACTTC.